This T cell receptor (beta chain) was captured in a study of identical twins. V lost 1 base to trimming and J lost 5 bases, with 17 bases between them. This CDR3 is built from 16 residues. Germline CDR1 SEHNR, CDR2 FQNEAQ (reference sequence). As to this clonotype: Its antigen is unidentified.

Template switching added a universal primer site, and cDNA bore unique molecular identifiers. Using its own MiXCR run on the 5' RACE reads, TCRdb lists one record per CDR3 protein. This sample has around 340,000 distinct CDR3 sequences; approximately 13% occur once, and the top ten carry just over 7%. Study results and limitations: For zero-insertion analyses, partial confounding could come from invariant MAIT and iNKT cells. For out-of-frame beta sequences, excess twin sharing was weaker. Clonotypes of the beta chain that were abundant in cord blood carried fewer insertions (memory repertoires showed none).

The data were also submitted as part of a second study, on yellow fever vaccine responses in identical twins.

Sequenced input: CD8+ T cells sorted from blood. The genes are TRBV7-9 and TRBJ2-5; D possibly corresponds to TRBD2 (7 bases). This TCR derives from a woman in her late teens or twenties in good health. CDR3 coding DNA: TGTGCCAGCAGCTTAGATTGGGGGGGGCTCGCGGAGACCCAGTACTTC. It encodes CASSLDWGGLAETQYF.